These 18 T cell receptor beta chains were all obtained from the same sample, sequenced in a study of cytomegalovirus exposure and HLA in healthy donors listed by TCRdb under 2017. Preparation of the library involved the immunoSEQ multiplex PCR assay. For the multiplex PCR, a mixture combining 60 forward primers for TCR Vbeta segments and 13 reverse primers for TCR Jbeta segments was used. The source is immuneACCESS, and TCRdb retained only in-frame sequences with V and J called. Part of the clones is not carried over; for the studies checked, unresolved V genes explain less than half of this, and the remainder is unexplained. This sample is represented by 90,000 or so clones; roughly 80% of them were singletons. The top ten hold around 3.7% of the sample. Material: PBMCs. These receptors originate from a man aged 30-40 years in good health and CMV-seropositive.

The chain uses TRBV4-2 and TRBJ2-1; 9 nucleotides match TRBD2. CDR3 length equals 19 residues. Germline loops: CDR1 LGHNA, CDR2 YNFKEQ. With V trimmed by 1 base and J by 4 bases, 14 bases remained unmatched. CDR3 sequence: CASSQAEGGGRALYNEQFF. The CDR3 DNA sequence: TGTGCCAGCAGCCAAGCCGAGGGGGGCGGGAGGGCCTTGTACAATGAGCAGTTCTTC.

Here the CDR3 reads CASSPGQGGRETQYF. DNA for the CDR3: TGTGCCAGCAGCCCCGGACAGGGAGGACGAGAGACCCAGTACTTC. This sequence joins TRBV9 and TRBJ2-5; 8 positions agree with TRBD1. The CDR3 sequence is 15 residues long. J gave up 4 bases and V 4 bases, and 9 bases lay outside the gene matches. The germline V gene encodes CDR1 SGDLS and CDR2 YYNGEE.

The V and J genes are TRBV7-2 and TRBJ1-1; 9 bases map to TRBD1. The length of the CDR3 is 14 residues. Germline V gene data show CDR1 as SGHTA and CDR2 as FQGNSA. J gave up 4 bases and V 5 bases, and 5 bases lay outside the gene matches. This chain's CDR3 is CASSLTGGFTEAFF. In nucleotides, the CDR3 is TGTGCCAGCAGCCTGACAGGGGGATTCACTGAAGCTTTCTTT.

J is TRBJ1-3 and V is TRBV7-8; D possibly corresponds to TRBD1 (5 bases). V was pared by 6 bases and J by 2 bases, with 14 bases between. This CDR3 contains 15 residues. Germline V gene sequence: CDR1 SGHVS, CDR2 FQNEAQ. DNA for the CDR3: TGTGCCAGCAGACCTACTCCAGGGACTGGAAACACCATATATTTT. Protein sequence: CASRPTPGTGNTIYF.

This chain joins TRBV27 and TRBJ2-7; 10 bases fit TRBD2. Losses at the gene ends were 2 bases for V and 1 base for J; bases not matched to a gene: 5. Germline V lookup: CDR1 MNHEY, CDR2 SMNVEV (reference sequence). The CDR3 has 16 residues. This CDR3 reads CASSLKGSGRSYEQYF. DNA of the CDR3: TGTGCCAGCAGTTTAAAGGGTAGCGGGAGGTCCTACGAGCAGTACTTC.

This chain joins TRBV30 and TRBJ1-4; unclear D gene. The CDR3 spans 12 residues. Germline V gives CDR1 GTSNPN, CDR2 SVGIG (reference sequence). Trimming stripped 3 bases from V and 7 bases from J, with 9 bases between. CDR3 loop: CAWSPPSEKLFF. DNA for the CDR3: TGTGCCTGGAGCCCTCCCAGTGAAAAACTGTTTTTT. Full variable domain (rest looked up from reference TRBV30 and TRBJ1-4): SQTIHQWPATLVQPVGSPLSLECTVEGTSNPNLYWYRQAAGRGLQLLFYSVGIGQISSEVPQNLSASRPQDRQFILSSKKLLLSDSGFYLCAWSPPSEKLFFGSGTQLSVL.

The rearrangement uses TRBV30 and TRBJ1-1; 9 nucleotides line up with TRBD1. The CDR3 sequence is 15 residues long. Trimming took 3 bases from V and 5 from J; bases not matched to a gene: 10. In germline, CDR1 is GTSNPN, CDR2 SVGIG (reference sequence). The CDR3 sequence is CAWRPGTGYSTEAFF. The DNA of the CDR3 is TGTGCCTGGAGACCCGGGACAGGGTATAGTACTGAAGCTTTCTTT.

CDR3 region: CASRDRSNEKLFF. The CDR3 DNA reads TGTGCCAGCAGGGACAGAAGTAATGAAAAACTGTTTTTT. This chain links TRBV27 with TRBJ1-4; the D gene is possibly TRBD1 (6 bases). The CDR3 consists of 13 residues. V was clipped by 6 bases and J by 4 bases, with 9 bases between them. Germline V lookup: CDR1 MNHEY, CDR2 SMNVEV (reference sequence).

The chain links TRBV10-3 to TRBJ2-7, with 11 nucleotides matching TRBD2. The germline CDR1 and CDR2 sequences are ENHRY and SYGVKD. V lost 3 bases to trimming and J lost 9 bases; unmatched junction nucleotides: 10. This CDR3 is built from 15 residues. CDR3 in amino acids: CAISEATSGGRGQYF. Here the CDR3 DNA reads TGTGCCATCAGTGAAGCAACTAGCGGGGGCCGCGGGCAGTACTTC.

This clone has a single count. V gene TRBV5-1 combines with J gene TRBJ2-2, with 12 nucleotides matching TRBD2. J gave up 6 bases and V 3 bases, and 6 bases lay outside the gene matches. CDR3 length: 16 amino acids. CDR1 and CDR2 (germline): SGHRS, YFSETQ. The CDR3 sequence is CASSWTSGKSAGELFF. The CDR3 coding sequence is TGCGCCAGCAGCTGGACTAGCGGGAAGTCGGCCGGGGAGCTGTTTTTT. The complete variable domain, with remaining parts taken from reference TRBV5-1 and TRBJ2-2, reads KAGVTQTPRYLIKTRGQQVTLSCSPISGHRSVSWYQQTPGQGLQFLFEYFSETQRNKGNFPGRFSGRQFSNSRSEMNVSTLELGDSALYLCASSWTSGKSAGELFFGEGSRLTVL.

CDR3 amino acids: CASSQGLRLAGGSSYNEQFF. CDR3 nucleotide sequence: TGCGCCAGCAGCCAAGGACTGCGACTAGCGGGAGGAAGCTCCTACAATGAGCAGTTCTTC. The chain is built from TRBV4-1 and TRBJ2-1, with 13 nucleotides matching TRBD2. J gave up 0 bases and V 1 base, and 9 bases lay outside the gene matches. The germline CDR1 and CDR2 sequences are MGHRA and YSYEKL. The CDR3 is made up of 20 amino acids.

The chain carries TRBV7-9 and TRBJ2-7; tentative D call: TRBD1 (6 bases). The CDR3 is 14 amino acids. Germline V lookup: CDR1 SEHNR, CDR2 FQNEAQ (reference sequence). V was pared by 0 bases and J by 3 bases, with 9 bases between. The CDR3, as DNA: TGTGCCAGCAGCTTAGCCCACAGGGTCTACGAGCAGTACTTC. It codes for CASSLAHRVYEQYF.

The CDR3 sequence is CASSAAGSSTDTQYF. In DNA form, the CDR3 reads TGTGCCAGCAGTGCGGCAGGTTCTAGCACAGATACGCAGTATTTT. This chain links TRBV25-1 with TRBJ2-3; D unresolved. The CDR3 runs 15 residues. Germline-derived CDR1 and CDR2 are MGHDK and SYGVNS. Trimming stripped 4 bases from V and 0 bases from J, with 11 bases between.

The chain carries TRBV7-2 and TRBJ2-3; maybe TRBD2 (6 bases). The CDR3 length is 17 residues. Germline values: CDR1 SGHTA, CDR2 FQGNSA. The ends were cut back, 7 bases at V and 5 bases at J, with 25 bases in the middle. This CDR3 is CASIKDGSYSLGDTQYF. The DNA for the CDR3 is TGTGCCAGCATCAAAGACGGGAGCTACTCCTTGGGAGATACGCAGTATTTT.

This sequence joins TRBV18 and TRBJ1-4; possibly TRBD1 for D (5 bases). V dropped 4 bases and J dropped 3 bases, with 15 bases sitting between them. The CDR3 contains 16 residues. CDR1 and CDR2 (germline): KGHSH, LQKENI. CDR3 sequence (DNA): TGTGCCAGCTCACTAAGCGGGACTCTTGCTAATGAAAAACTGTTTTTT. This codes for CASSLSGTLANEKLFF.

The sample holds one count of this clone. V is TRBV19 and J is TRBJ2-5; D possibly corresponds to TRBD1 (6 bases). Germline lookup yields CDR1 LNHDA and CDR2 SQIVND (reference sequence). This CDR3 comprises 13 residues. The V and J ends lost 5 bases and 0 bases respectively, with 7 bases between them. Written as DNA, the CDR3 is TGTGCCAGTAGTTGGACAGACCAAGAGACCCAGTACTTC. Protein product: CASSWTDQETQYF.

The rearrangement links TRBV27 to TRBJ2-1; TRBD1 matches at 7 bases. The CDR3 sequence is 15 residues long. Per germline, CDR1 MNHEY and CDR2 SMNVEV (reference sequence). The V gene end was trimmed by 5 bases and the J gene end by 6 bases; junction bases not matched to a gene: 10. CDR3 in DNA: TGTGCCAGCAGTATAAGCCCCACAGGGGTCAATGAGCAGTTCTTC. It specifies CASSISPTGVNEQFF.

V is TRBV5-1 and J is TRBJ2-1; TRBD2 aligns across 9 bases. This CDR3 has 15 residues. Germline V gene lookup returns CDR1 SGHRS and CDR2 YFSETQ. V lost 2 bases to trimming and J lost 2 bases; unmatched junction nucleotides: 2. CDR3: CASSFSGGTYNEQFF. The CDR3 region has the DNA TGCGCCAGCAGCTTTAGCGGGGGTACCTACAATGAGCAGTTCTTC.